A selection of T cell receptor beta chains follows, all from one sample in a study of PD-1 blockade in mismatch repair-deficient tumors. Data came from immunoSEQ multiplex PCR; TCRdb stores just in-frame clones and leaves some out. The sample has about 68,000 clones, around 80% seen once; the top ten hold 5% to 6.5%. Sequenced here: peripheral blood, sampled 2 weeks after starting pembrolizumab. The origin of the receptors is an adult with mismatch repair-deficient cancer. CDR3s include the opening cysteine and the closing phenylalanine or tryptophan. A D gene is named only where the DNA matches it firmly. A clone size is listed for some rows: how often the clone was seen (once, few, many), or a class if it is expanded.

CDR3 protein: CASSLGTGGNRNEQFF
CDR3 DNA: TGTGCCAGCAGCTTAGGAACAGGGGGCAACCGGAATGAGCAGTTCTTC
D gene: TRBD1
CDR3 length: 16
clone size: -
V gene: TRBV11-3
J gene: TRBJ2-1

CDR3 protein: CASGDRGAEQYF
CDR3 DNA: TGCGCCAGCGGGGACAGGGGGGCTGAGCAGTACTTC
D gene: TRBD1
CDR3 length: 12
clone size: once
V gene: TRBV10-2
J gene: TRBJ2-7

CDR3 protein: CASSVSHRDSGETQYF
CDR3 DNA: TGTGCCAGCAGCGTATCCCATCGGGACAGCGGGGAGACCCAGTACTTC
D gene: -
CDR3 length: 16
clone size: -
V gene: TRBV9
J gene: TRBJ2-5

CDR3 protein: CASSSQQGPTGELFF
CDR3 DNA: TGTGCCAGCAGCTCACAACAGGGACCCACCGGGGAGCTGTTTTTT
D gene: -
CDR3 length: 15
clone size: -
V gene: TRBV7-2
J gene: TRBJ2-2

CDR3 protein: CASSTGTSGSQETQYF
CDR3 DNA: TGTGCCAGCAGCACGGGGACTAGCGGGAGCCAAGAGACCCAGTACTTC
D gene: TRBD2
CDR3 length: 16
clone size: -
V gene: TRBV9
J gene: TRBJ2-5

CDR3 protein: CASSLDGTGSSYEQYF
CDR3 DNA: TGTGCCAGCAGCTTAGACGGGACAGGGAGCTCCTACGAGCAGTACTTC
D gene: TRBD1
CDR3 length: 16
clone size: -
V gene: TRBV7-9
J gene: TRBJ2-7

CDR3 protein: CASSTLGQGNQPQHF
CDR3 DNA: TGTGCCAGCAGTACTCTAGGACAAGGCAATCAGCCCCAGCATTTT
D gene: -
CDR3 length: 15
clone size: -
V gene: TRBV6-5
J gene: TRBJ1-5

CDR3 protein: CASRQSLNTEAFF
CDR3 DNA: TGTGCCAGCAGACAGAGCCTGAACACTGAAGCTTTCTTT
D gene: -
CDR3 length: 13
clone size: -
V gene: TRBV6-6
J gene: TRBJ1-1

CDR3 protein: CAGSPRTSGRTDTQYF
CDR3 DNA: TGTGCCGGCAGCCCGAGGACTAGCGGGAGAACAGATACGCAGTATTTT
D gene: TRBD2
CDR3 length: 16
clone size: -
V gene: TRBV7-2
J gene: TRBJ2-3

CDR3 protein: CASSRDRDYEQYF
CDR3 DNA: TGTGCCAGCAGCCGGGACAGGGACTACGAGCAGTACTTC
D gene: TRBD1
CDR3 length: 13
clone size: -
V gene: TRBV7-2
J gene: TRBJ2-7

CDR3 protein: CASSIKGGYEQYF
CDR3 DNA: TGTGCCAGTAGTATCAAAGGCGGCTACGAGCAGTACTTC
D gene: -
CDR3 length: 13
clone size: few
V gene: TRBV19
J gene: TRBJ2-7

CDR3 protein: CASSFFTGTAANQPQHF
CDR3 DNA: TGTGCCAGCAGCTTCTTCACCGGGACGGCGGCTAATCAGCCCCAGCATTTT
D gene: -
CDR3 length: 17
clone size: few
V gene: TRBV5-6
J gene: TRBJ1-5

CDR3 protein: CASGTGAQPQHF
CDR3 DNA: TGTGCCAGTGGTACAGGGGCTCAGCCCCAGCATTTT
D gene: TRBD1
CDR3 length: 12
clone size: -
V gene: TRBV6-5
J gene: TRBJ1-5

CDR3 protein: CASSPVQETQYF
CDR3 DNA: TGTGCCAGCAGCCCCGTCCAAGAGACCCAGTACTTC
D gene: -
CDR3 length: 12
clone size: -
V gene: TRBV11-2
J gene: TRBJ2-5

CDR3 protein: CASSPTTGGIGEQYF
CDR3 DNA: TGTGCCAGCAGCCCAACGACGGGGGGGATAGGGGAGCAGTACTTC
D gene: TRBD2
CDR3 length: 15
clone size: -
V gene: TRBV6-5
J gene: TRBJ2-7

CDR3 protein: CASSDKNIQYF
CDR3 DNA: TGTGCCAGCAGCGACAAAAACATTCAGTACTTC
D gene: -
CDR3 length: 11
clone size: medium-sized
V gene: TRBV7-2
J gene: TRBJ2-4

CDR3 protein: CASSEQGHSSYEQYF
CDR3 DNA: TGCGCCAGCAGTGAACAGGGGCATAGCTCCTACGAGCAGTACTTC
D gene: TRBD1
CDR3 length: 15
clone size: -
V gene: TRBV10-1
J gene: TRBJ2-7

CDR3 protein: CASSREGSSYNEQFF
CDR3 DNA: TGTGCCAGCAGCCGAGAGGGGAGCTCCTACAATGAGCAGTTCTTC
D gene: -
CDR3 length: 15
clone size: -
V gene: TRBV7-3
J gene: TRBJ2-1

CDR3 protein: CASTGEANQPQHF
CDR3 DNA: TGTGCCAGTACAGGGGAGGCCAATCAGCCCCAGCATTTT
D gene: -
CDR3 length: 13
clone size: -
V gene: TRBV19
J gene: TRBJ1-5

CDR3 protein: CASLGLGGFGYTF
CDR3 DNA: TGTGCCAGCCTCGGCTTGGGGGGATTTGGCTACACCTTC
D gene: -
CDR3 length: 13
clone size: -
V gene: TRBV6-1
J gene: TRBJ1-2

CDR3 protein: CASSLGGRAVDTQYF
CDR3 DNA: TGTGCCAGCAGCTTAGGCGGGAGGGCAGTAGATACGCAGTATTTT
D gene: TRBD2
CDR3 length: 15
clone size: -
V gene: TRBV5-6
J gene: TRBJ2-3

CDR3 protein: CASSLSAGQETQYF
CDR3 DNA: TGTGCCAGCAGCTTATCCGCGGGCCAAGAGACCCAGTACTTC
D gene: -
CDR3 length: 14
clone size: -
V gene: TRBV11-3
J gene: TRBJ2-5

CDR3 protein: CASSPQGGDTEAFF
CDR3 DNA: TGTGCCAGCAGCCCTCAGGGTGGCGACACTGAAGCTTTCTTT
D gene: -
CDR3 length: 14
clone size: -
V gene: TRBV7-6
J gene: TRBJ1-1

CDR3 protein: CASSFRSDTQYF
CDR3 DNA: TGTGCCAGCAGCTTCAGATCAGATACGCAGTATTTT
D gene: -
CDR3 length: 12
clone size: -
V gene: TRBV11-3
J gene: TRBJ2-3

CDR3 protein: CASSIDTQSYGYTF
CDR3 DNA: TGTGCCAGTAGTATAGATACTCAGTCCTATGGCTACACCTTC
D gene: -
CDR3 length: 14
clone size: -
V gene: TRBV19
J gene: TRBJ1-2